Listed below are T cell receptor beta chains from one sample, sequenced in a study of cytomegalovirus exposure and HLA in healthy donors. Sequencing used immunoSEQ multiplex PCR; TCRdb keeps in-frame clones, though not all of them. This sample has around 150,000 clones; roughly four fifths occur once, and the top ten carry 0.95% to 1.1%. Sample: PBMCs. Every receptor here comes from a woman between 40 and 55 years old in good health and CMV-seronegative. The CDR3 runs from the conserved cysteine through the conserved F or W. The D gene is left open where the match is weak. Some rows mark clone size as missing; the rest say once, few, many or name a class of expanded clone.

NA TRBJ2-5 TRBV19 NA TGTGCCAGTAGTATAGATTTACGGGGGACCCAGTACTTC CASSIDLRGTQYF
TRBD2 TRBJ2-3 TRBV5-1 NA TGCGCCAGCAGCTCCCTACTAGCGGGATCTGGAGATACGCAGTATTTT CASSSLLAGSGDTQYF
NA TRBJ2-5 TRBV28 NA TGTGACAGCAGTTTGGGGAGGGGGTACCAAGAGACCCAGTACTTC CDSSLGRGYQETQYF
TRBD1 TRBJ1-5 TRBV19 once TGTGCCGCTGGGGGGACAGTCAATCAGCCCCAGCATTTT CAAGGTVNQPQHF
TRBD1 TRBJ2-7 TRBV5-6 NA TGTGCCAGCAGCTTGGGGTGGAGGCAGGGGGACGAGCAGTACTTC CASSLGWRQGDEQYF
NA TRBJ1-5 TRBV13 NA TGTGCCAGCAGCTTAGCCCGCAAAAATGGAGGGGAGCCCCAGCATTTT CASSLARKNGGEPQHF
TRBD1 TRBJ1-5 TRBV27 NA TGTGCCAGCAGGTCTGGAGGACAGGGAAGGCAGCCCCAGCATTTT CASRSGGQGRQPQHF
NA TRBJ2-3 TRBV5-1 NA TGCGCCAGCAGCCCATCAACAGGCACAGATACGCAGTATTTT CASSPSTGTDTQYF
TRBD1 TRBJ2-7 TRBV7-9 NA TGTGCCAGCAGGCCGACAGGGGCCACCTACGAGCAGTACTTC CASRPTGATYEQYF
NA TRBJ1-1 TRBV11-2 NA TGTGCCAGCAGCTTAGGAACGGAGGCAACTGAAGCTTTCTTT CASSLGTEATEAFF
TRBD2 TRBJ2-5 TRBV30 few TGTGCCTGGGCGGGAGGAATCCAAGAGACCCAGTACTTC CAWAGGIQETQYF
TRBD1 TRBJ2-7 TRBV5-1 NA TGCGCCAGCAGCTTCAAGGGACAGGGTGACGAGCAGTACTTC CASSFKGQGDEQYF
NA TRBJ1-1 TRBV2 NA TGTGCCAGCAGCCCCGGCGGGGGGTGGACTGAAGCTTTCTTT CASSPGGGWTEAFF
TRBD1 TRBJ2-5 TRBV11-1 NA TGTGCCAGCAGCCGACAGGGCAGTTGGGAGACCCAGTACTTC CASSRQGSWETQYF
TRBD2 TRBJ2-7 TRBV27 NA TGTGCCAGCAAGGAGGGAGGGAGCGAGCAGTACTTC CASKEGGSEQYF
TRBD1 TRBJ2-7 TRBV2 NA TGTGCCAGCAGTTCTCGGACAGGGAGCGAGCAGTACTTC CASSSRTGSEQYF
NA TRBJ2-5 TRBV29-1 NA TGCAGCTTTATACCCCCGGGAGAGACCCAGTACTTC CSFIPPGETQYF
NA TRBJ2-7 TRBV2 few TGTGCCAGCAAGTTAATGGGGAGCTCCTACGAGCAGTACTTC CASKLMGSSYEQYF
NA TRBJ2-3 TRBV7-9 NA TGTGCCAGCAGCTTGGACAGAAGCACAGATACGCAGTATTTT CASSLDRSTDTQYF
TRBD2 TRBJ2-2 TRBV27 NA TGTGCCAGCAGCCTAACGACTAGCGGCACCGGGGAGCTGTTTTTT CASSLTTSGTGELFF
NA TRBJ1-5 TRBV6-6 NA TGTGCCAGCGTGGCAGGCAATCAGCCCCAGCATTTT CASVAGNQPQHF
NA TRBJ1-2 TRBV28 NA TGTGCCAGCACTCTTAAACAGGGTGGCTACACCTTC CASTLKQGGYTF
TRBD1 TRBJ2-7 TRBV25-1 NA TGTGCCAGCAGTCGCGAGGGGGCGCATCGGGAGCAGTACTTC CASSREGAHREQYF
NA TRBJ2-1 TRBV5-1 few TGCGCCAGCAGCTTAGCGGGTGCAACCTACAATGAGCAGTTCTTC CASSLAGATYNEQFF
TRBD2 TRBJ2-7 TRBV7-9 once TGTGCCAGCAGCCCCCCACTAGCGGGAGTCTCCTACGAGCAGTACTTC CASSPPLAGVSYEQYF
NA TRBJ1-1 TRBV7-8 NA TGTGCCAGCAGCTTCCGTGGGCTGAACACTGAAGCTTTCTTT CASSFRGLNTEAFF
TRBD1 TRBJ2-2 TRBV9 few TGTGCCAGCAGCTTCCCCGGGACAGGGGCCGCGAACACCGGGGAGCTGTTTTTT CASSFPGTGAANTGELFF
NA TRBJ2-7 TRBV5-1 once TGCGCCAGCAGCCTCAGTTCGTCCGGGTCCTCACAGGGCGAGCAGTACTTC CASSLSSSGSSQGEQYF
TRBD1 TRBJ1-1 TRBV19 NA TGTGCCAGTAGTATAGGACAGGGGATGAACACTGAAGCTTTCTTT CASSIGQGMNTEAFF
NA TRBJ2-1 TRBV25-1 NA TGTGCCAGCACCCAAGCTGGCAATGAGCAGTTCTTC CASTQAGNEQFF
TRBD2 TRBJ2-3 TRBV19 few TGTGCCAGTAGTATAGCCCTAGCGGGAGGGCCTGATCAGTATTTT CASSIALAGGPDQYF
NA TRBJ2-7 TRBV19 few TGTGCCAGTAGTATTAGCGGTATAACCTACGAGCAGTACTTC CASSISGITYEQYF
NA TRBJ2-7 TRBV7-8 NA TGTGCCAGCAGCGCACCCCGGGACACTTCCTACGAGCAGTACTTC CASSAPRDTSYEQYF
NA TRBJ2-3 TRBV13 NA TGTGCCAGCAGCTTTCCTCCATCCGCGGATACGCAGTATTTT CASSFPPSADTQYF
NA TRBJ2-3 TRBV5-4 NA TGTGCCAGCAGCCTAACTAGTGCAGATACGCAGTATTTT CASSLTSADTQYF
TRBD1 TRBJ2-1 TRBV5-1 once TGCGCCAGCGGACAGGGGGCGAATGAGCAGTTCTTC CASGQGANEQFF
NA TRBJ2-7 TRBV6-5 once TGTGCCAGCAGTTATAGTTTCACTGGGACAACTTACGAGCAGTACTTC CASSYSFTGTTYEQYF
TRBD2 TRBJ2-2 TRBV6-5 NA TGTGCCAGCAGTTACACCGGACTAGCGGGCACCGGGGAGCTGTTTTTT CASSYTGLAGTGELFF
NA TRBJ1-1 TRBV6-1 NA TGCTTGATCCGCAGGACGGCCGAAAGGGGCACTGAAGCTTTCTTT CLIRRTAERGTEAFF
NA TRBJ1-5 TRBV7-2 NA TGTGCCAGCAGCCTTACAGTTAATCAGCCCCAGCATTTT CASSLTVNQPQHF
TRBD2 TRBJ2-7 TRBV5-4 few TGTGCCAGCAGCTCTGACCGGACTAGGTCGACCTACGAGCAGTACTTC CASSSDRTRSTYEQYF
NA TRBJ2-3 TRBV25-1 NA TGTGCCAGCAGTGATCAGCGTACGCAGTATTTT CASSDQRTQYF
NA TRBJ1-2 TRBV7-2 NA TGTGCCAGCAGCTTAAAAGATTCCCCGGGGGTCTATGGCTACACCTTC CASSLKDSPGVYGYTF
NA TRBJ2-7 TRBV7-8 few TGTGCCAGCAGCACCACGGAGGGATCCCCTGGCGCCTACGAGCAGTACTTC CASSTTEGSPGAYEQYF
NA TRBJ2-7 TRBV9 NA TGTGCCAGCAGCGCCGCCGGGGAAGGCGGCGAGCAGTACTTC CASSAAGEGGEQYF